This record looks at one TCR beta chain sequence and its context. This CDR3 spans 20 amino acids. V was clipped by 2 bases and J by 1 base; unmatched bases: 12. Germline CDR1 MGHRA, CDR2 YSYEKL. The entry originates in a study of blood T cell repertoires in COVID-19. Generated by immunoSEQ multiplex PCR, the TCRdb table keeps only in-frame clones and is missing some. Of about 200,000 clones in the sample, approximately 84% are singletons; the top ten hold roughly 7.9%. The rearrangement links TRBV4-1 to TRBJ2-3; 13 bases are a match to TRBD2. This receptor was taken from a woman of 80 years or more with acute or convalescent COVID-19. Input material: peripheral blood. CDR3 nucleotides: TGCGCCAGCAGCCAAAAGAATCCCTCCGGACTAGCGGGAGGCACAGATACGCAGTATTTT. Amino acid sequence: CASSQKNPSGLAGGTDTQYF.